This T cell receptor (beta chain) was sequenced for a study of Ad26.COV2.S vaccination and SARS-CoV-2 variants. Across the whole study: Donor joined the COV1001 Ad26.COV2.S trial arm. Donor got 5x10^10 or 1x10^11 viral particles of Ad26.COV2.S.

The treatment: approximately 18 received Ad26.COV2.S at low or high dose, single or two shots; a few received placebo; per-sample allocation not given. Samples were taken on day 63 after the first vaccine or placebo injection. Boston provided a donor who was an adult aged 18-55 years. TCRdb's table, derived via immunoSEQ multiplex PCR, lists solely in-frame clones and lacks some. The sample lists fewer than 300,000 clones; 80% to 90% were seen once. Per the germline V gene, CDR1 is SGHTA and CDR2 is FQGNSA. This CDR3 contains 16 residues. V dropped 5 bases and J dropped 2 bases, with 17 bases sitting between them.

Sequenced material: peripheral blood, taken in a trial of Ad26.COV2.S vaccine versus placebo. The sequence was obtained from a person aged 18 to 65 who received the Ad26.COV2.S COVID-19 vaccine or a placebo. The gene calls are TRBV7-2 and TRBJ2-3, with D possibly matching TRBD2 (5 bases). CDR3 in DNA: TGTGCCAGCAGCCCCCTATTTATGAGGGCCACAGATACGCAGTATTTT. It codes for CASSPLFMRATDTQYF.